This T cell receptor (beta chain) was sequenced during a study of radiotherapy plus CTLA-4 blockade in lung cancer. This clone has more than one count but fewer than ten. Sequencing was performed with immunoSEQ multiplex PCR; in TCRdb, only in-frame clones are kept and a portion is missing. The table shows approximately 52,000 clones, with roughly 77% occurring only once. The clonotype comes from a human donor with non-small cell lung cancer whose response to radiotherapy plus ipilimumab could not be evaluated. Here the sequenced sample was peripheral blood, taken from a patient treated with radiotherapy plus ipilimumab.

The CDR3 protein is CASSLVPGMNTEAFF. CDR3 DNA: TGTGCCAGCAGCTTAGTTCCAGGGATGAACACTGAAGCTTTCTTT. V usage is TRBV7-8 and J usage is TRBJ1-1; weak D call: TRBD1 (5 bases). The CDR3 is 15 residues long. CDR1 and CDR2 (germline): SGHVS, FQNEAQ. V was cut by 1 base and J by 0 bases, with 9 bases left in between.